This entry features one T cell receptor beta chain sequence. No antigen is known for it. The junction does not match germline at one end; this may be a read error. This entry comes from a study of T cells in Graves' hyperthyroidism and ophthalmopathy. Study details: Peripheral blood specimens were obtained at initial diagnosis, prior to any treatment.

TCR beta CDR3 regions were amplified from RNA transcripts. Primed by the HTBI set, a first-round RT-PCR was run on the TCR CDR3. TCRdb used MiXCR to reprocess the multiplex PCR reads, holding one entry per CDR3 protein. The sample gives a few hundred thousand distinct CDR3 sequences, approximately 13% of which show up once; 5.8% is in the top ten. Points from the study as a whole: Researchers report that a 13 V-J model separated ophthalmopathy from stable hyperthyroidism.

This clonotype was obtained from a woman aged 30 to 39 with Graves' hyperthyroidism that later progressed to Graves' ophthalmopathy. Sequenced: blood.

The CDR3 is CTSRTTDEFEQYF. CDR3 coding DNA: TGTACCAGCAGGACCACCGACGAATTCGAGCAGTACTTC. This chain links TRBV6-1 with TRBJ2-7; D remains ambiguous. The V gene's germline CDR1 is MNHNS and CDR2 SASEGT. This CDR3 comprises 13 residues.